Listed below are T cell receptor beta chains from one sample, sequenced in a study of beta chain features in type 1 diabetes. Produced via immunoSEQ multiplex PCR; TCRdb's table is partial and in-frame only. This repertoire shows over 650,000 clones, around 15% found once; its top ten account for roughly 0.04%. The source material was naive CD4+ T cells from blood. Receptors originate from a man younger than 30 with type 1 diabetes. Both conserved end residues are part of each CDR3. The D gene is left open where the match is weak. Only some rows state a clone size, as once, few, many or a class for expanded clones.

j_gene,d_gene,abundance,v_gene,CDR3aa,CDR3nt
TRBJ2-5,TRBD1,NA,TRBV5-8,CASLKTGGNVETQYF,TGTGCCAGCCTAAAGACAGGGGGCAACGTGGAGACCCAGTACTTC
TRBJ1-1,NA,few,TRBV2,CASTYRTDMNTEAFF,TGTGCCAGCACTTACCGGACGGATATGAACACTGAAGCTTTCTTT
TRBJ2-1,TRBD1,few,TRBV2,CASRYTGVEQFF,TGTGCCAGCAGGTATACAGGGGTTGAGCAGTTCTTC
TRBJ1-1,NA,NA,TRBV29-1,CSVVHRAEAFF,TGCAGCGTGGTACACAGGGCTGAAGCTTTCTTT
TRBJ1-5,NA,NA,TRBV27,CASMAGVGNQPQHF,TGTGCCAGCATGGCGGGGGTTGGCAATCAGCCCCAGCATTTT
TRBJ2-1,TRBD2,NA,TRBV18,CASSPRDSGNNEQFF,TGTGCCAGCTCACCACGCGATAGCGGGAATAATGAGCAGTTCTTC
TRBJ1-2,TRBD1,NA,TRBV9,CASSLGTGGGYGYTF,TGTGCCAGCAGCCTTGGGACAGGGGGCGGCTATGGCTACACCTTC
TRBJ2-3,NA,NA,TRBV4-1,CASSPYSREEADTQYF,TGCGCCAGCAGCCCCTACTCTAGGGAGGAGGCCGATACGCAGTATTTT
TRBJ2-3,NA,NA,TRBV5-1,CASRLTGLSTDTQYF,TGCGCCAGCAGATTGACAGGCCTCAGCACAGATACGCAGTATTTT
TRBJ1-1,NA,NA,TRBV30,CAWKGTNTEAFF,TGTGCCTGGAAAGGGACGAACACTGAAGCTTTCTTT
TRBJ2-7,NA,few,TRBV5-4,CASSLGRTKSASMYF,TGTGCCAGCAGCTTGGGGCGCACAAAAAGCGCGTCGATGTACTTC
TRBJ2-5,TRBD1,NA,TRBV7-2,CASSSSGTGVGARETQYF,TGTGCCAGCAGCTCCTCCGGGACAGGGGTTGGTGCGAGGGAGACCCAGTACTTC
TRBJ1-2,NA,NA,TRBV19,CASSVDSYYGYTF,TGTGCCAGTAGTGTGGACAGCTACTATGGCTACACCTTC
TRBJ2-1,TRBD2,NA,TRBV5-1,CASSRGLAGPSYNEQFF,TGCGCCAGCAGCCGTGGACTAGCGGGCCCCTCCTACAATGAGCAGTTCTTC
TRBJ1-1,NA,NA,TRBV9,CASSVGKGSTEAFF,TGTGCCAGCAGCGTAGGCAAGGGAAGCACTGAAGCTTTCTTT
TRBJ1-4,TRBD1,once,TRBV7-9,CASSPGGTGYVSDEKLFF,TGTGCCAGCAGCCCTGGGGGGACAGGGTATGTGAGCGATGAAAAACTGTTTTTT
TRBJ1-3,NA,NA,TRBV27,CASSPFIGAGNTIYF,TGTGCCAGCAGTCCCTTCATAGGGGCGGGAAACACCATATATTTT
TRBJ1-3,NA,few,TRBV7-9,CASSLEVSGNTIYF,TGTGCCAGCAGCTTAGAGGTCTCTGGAAACACCATATATTTT
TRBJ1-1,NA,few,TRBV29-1,CSALARQPNTEAFF,TGCAGCGCCCTGGCTCGGCAGCCGAACACTGAAGCTTTCTTT
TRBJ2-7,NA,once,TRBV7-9,CASSLLGAPEQYF,TGTGCCAGCAGCTTACTGGGGGCGCCCGAGCAGTACTTC
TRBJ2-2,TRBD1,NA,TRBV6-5,CASSYLTGPTGELFF,TGTGCCAGCAGTTACTTGACAGGGCCCACCGGGGAGCTGTTTTTT
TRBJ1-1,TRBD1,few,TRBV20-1,CSASYRGQAFF,TGCAGTGCTAGTTACAGGGGGCAAGCTTTCTTT
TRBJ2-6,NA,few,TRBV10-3,CAISKQSSGANVLTF,TGTGCCATCAGCAAACAGAGTTCTGGGGCCAACGTCCTGACTTTC
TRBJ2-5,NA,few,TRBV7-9,CASLPSGGETQYF,TGTGCCAGCCTGCCCTCCGGGGGAGAGACCCAGTACTTC
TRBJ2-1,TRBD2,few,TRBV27,CASSPRGGRSNEQFF,TGTGCCAGCAGTCCGCGGGGCGGGAGGAGCAATGAGCAGTTCTTC
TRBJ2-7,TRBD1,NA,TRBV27,CASSWAGTETYEQYF,TGTGCCAGCAGTTGGGCCGGGACAGAGACCTACGAGCAGTACTTC
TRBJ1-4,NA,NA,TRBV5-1,CASSLRPEDEKLFF,TGCGCCAGCAGCTTGAGGCCGGAGGATGAAAAACTGTTTTTT
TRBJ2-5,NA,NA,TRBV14,CASSLLVGTQYF,TGTGCCAGCAGCCTACTCGTCGGGACCCAGTACTTC
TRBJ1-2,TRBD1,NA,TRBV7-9,CASSSRTGRNYGYTF,TGTGCCAGCAGCTCGCGGACAGGCCGAAACTATGGCTACACCTTC
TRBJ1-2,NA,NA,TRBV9,CASSPRGESGYGYTF,TGTGCCAGCAGCCCCCGCGGGGAGAGTGGCTATGGCTACACCTTC
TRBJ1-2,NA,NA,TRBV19,CASIMSGRSYGYTF,TGTGCCAGTATTATGAGCGGCAGGAGCTATGGCTACACCTTC
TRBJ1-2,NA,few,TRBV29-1,CSVLNTYGYTF,TGCAGCGTCTTAAACACCTATGGCTACACCTTC
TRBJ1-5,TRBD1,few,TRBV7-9,CASSIDRGNQPQHF,TGTGCCAGCAGCATCGACAGGGGCAATCAGCCCCAGCATTTT
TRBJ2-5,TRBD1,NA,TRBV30,CAWGTGGTQETQYF,TGTGCCTGGGGGACAGGGGGCACACAAGAGACCCAGTACTTC
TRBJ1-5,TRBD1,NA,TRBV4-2,CASSQPHGDRGRTQPQHF,TGTGCCAGCAGCCAACCCCACGGGGACAGGGGACGTACTCAGCCCCAGCATTTT
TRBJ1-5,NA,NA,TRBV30,CAWAGQGNQPQHF,TGTGCCTGGGCGGGGCAGGGAAATCAGCCCCAGCATTTT
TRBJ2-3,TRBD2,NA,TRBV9,CASSVSGGTDTQYF,TGTGCCAGCAGCGTTAGCGGGGGCACAGATACGCAGTATTTT
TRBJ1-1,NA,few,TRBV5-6,CASSPSGLATEAFF,TGTGCCAGCAGCCCCTCAGGGTTGGCCACTGAAGCTTTCTTT
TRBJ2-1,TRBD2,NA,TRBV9,CASSVASGSESSYNEQFF,TGTGCCAGCAGCGTCGCTAGCGGTTCGGAGAGCTCCTACAATGAGCAGTTCTTC
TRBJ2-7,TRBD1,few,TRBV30,CAWSFAVPGQGLGEQYF,TGTGCCTGGAGCTTCGCCGTGCCGGGACAGGGCTTGGGCGAGCAGTACTTC
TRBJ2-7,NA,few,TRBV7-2,CASSSGLHYEQYF,TGTGCCAGCAGCTCGGGACTTCATTACGAGCAGTACTTC
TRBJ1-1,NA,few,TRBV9,CASSVAGNTEAFF,TGTGCCAGCAGCGTAGCCGGAAACACTGAAGCTTTCTTT
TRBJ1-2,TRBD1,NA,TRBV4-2,CASSQPDRGEINYGYTF,TGTGCCAGCAGCCAACCTGACAGGGGGGAAATTAACTATGGCTACACCTTC
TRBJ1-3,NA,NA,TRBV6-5,CASSYGGSSGNTIYF,TGTGCCAGCAGTTACGGAGGCAGCTCTGGAAACACCATATATTTT
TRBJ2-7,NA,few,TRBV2,CASSERLVSYEQYF,TGTGCCAGCAGTGAAAGACTAGTTTCCTACGAGCAGTACTTC
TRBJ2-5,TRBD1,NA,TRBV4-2,CASSQEEGSRTGTKETQYF,TGTGCCAGCAGCCAAGAAGAGGGCTCTCGGACAGGGACGAAAGAGACCCAGTACTTC
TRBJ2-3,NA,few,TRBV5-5,CASRPPRGTDTQYF,TGTGCCAGCAGACCACCCCGAGGCACAGATACGCAGTATTTT
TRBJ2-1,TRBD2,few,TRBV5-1,CASSQAGASSSYNEQFF,TGCGCCAGCAGCCAAGCGGGAGCTTCGAGCTCCTACAATGAGCAGTTCTTC
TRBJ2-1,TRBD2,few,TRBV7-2,CASSLAGLAGATNEQFF,TGTGCCAGCAGCTTAGCGGGACTAGCGGGAGCAACCAATGAGCAGTTCTTC
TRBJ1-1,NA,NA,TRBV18,CASSPPNGLETEAFF,TGTGCCAGCTCACCACCGAATGGGTTGGAGACTGAAGCTTTCTTT
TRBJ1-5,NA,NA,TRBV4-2,CASSQDRDNQPQHF,TGTGCCAGCAGCCAAGACAGGGACAATCAGCCCCAGCATTTT
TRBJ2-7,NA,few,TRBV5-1,CASSPGKINSYEQYF,TGCGCCAGCAGCCCCGGGAAAATCAACTCCTACGAGCAGTACTTC